A single sample gave rise to the 3 T cell receptor beta chains below, sequenced in a study of blood T cell repertoires in COVID-19. Only in-frame clones appear in the TCRdb table, and some are missing; sequencing was by immunoSEQ multiplex PCR. Of some 150,000 clones listed, 81% are singletons. The sequencing sample was made of peripheral blood. The receptors were gathered from a human donor with acute or convalescent COVID-19. The donor label of this sample is uncertain.

J is TRBJ1-5 and V is TRBV7-3, with D possibly being TRBD1 (6 bases). Germline CDR1 SGHTA, CDR2 FQGTGA. The CDR3 is 15 residues long. V was clipped by 2 bases and J by 3 bases, with 11 bases between them. CDR3 sequence reads: CASSLQGHHNQPQHF. The CDR3 region has the DNA TGTGCCAGCAGCTTACAGGGACACCACAATCAGCCCCAGCATTTT.

V gene TRBV7-8 combines with J gene TRBJ1-6; TRBD1 aligns across 7 bases. V gave up 6 bases and J gave up 4 bases; unmatched junction bases: 6. The CDR3 runs 15 residues. CDR1 and CDR2 (germline): SGHVS, FQNEAQ. In nucleotides, the CDR3 is TGTGCCAGCAGGCTGGAGACAGGGTATAATTCACCCCTCCACTTT. Protein product: CASRLETGYNSPLHF.

This clone came up once. The rearrangement joins TRBV5-1 to TRBJ2-3; 7 bases match TRBD1. J was trimmed by 2 bases and V by 6 bases; bases with no gene match: 18. Germline CDR1 reads SGHRS; CDR2 reads YFSETQ. This CDR3 is 18 amino acids long. The CDR3: CASTPGKRGLVDTDTQYF. The CDR3 region has the DNA TGCGCCAGCACCCCAGGGAAAAGGGGGCTGGTCGACACAGATACGCAGTATTTT.